This entry concerns a single T cell receptor beta chain. V shed 1 base and J 6 bases; nucleotides not matched to a gene: 6. From germline, CDR1 is SGHRS and CDR2 YFSETQ. This CDR3 is built from 14 residues. The source of the sample is a study of blood T cell repertoires in COVID-19. TCRdb keeps only in-frame clones here, not all; method: immunoSEQ multiplex PCR. The table records approximately 130,000 clones, around 87% of them present only once. This receptor was obtained from a man aged 45-65 years with active COVID-19. Sequences were obtained from peripheral blood. The chain links TRBV5-1 to TRBJ1-1; 7 positions match TRBD1. CDR3 DNA sequence: TGCGCCAGCAGCTTGACAGGGGATAGGGCTGAAGCTTTCTTT. Translation: CASSLTGDRAEAFF.